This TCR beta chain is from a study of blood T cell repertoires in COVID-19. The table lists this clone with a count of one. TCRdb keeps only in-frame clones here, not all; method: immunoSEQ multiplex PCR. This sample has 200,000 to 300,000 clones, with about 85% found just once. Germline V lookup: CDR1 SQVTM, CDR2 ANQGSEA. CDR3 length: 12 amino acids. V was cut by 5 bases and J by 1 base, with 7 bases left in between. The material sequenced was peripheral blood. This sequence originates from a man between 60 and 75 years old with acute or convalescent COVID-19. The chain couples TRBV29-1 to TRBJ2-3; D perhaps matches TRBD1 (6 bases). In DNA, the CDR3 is TGCAGCGTTCGGACAGGCACAGATACGCAGTATTTT. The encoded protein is CSVRTGTDTQYF.